This record looks at one T cell receptor (beta chain) sequence and its context. Its antigen has not been determined. No much larger clone exists at a distance of one base, and base qualities are not known. This sample is drawn from a study of blood T cell repertoires in COVID-19 (TCRdb year 2020). About the study as a whole: Collaborator samples came from the United States, Italy and Spain and covered acute and convalescent phases of COVID-19. A freely available public database, intended as a resource for researchers studying the immune response to SARS-CoV-2, is where the repertoires were released. Sample metadata almost always included a de-identified subject ID, COVID-19 status, age in years and sex. HLA class I and class II types, where available, came from metadata supplied by the sample provider rather than from assay-based typing. Subjects who had been exposed to COVID-19, were actively infected with it, or had recovered from it provided the deeply sampled blood TCRbeta repertoires that made up the dataset. The samples were drawn from two sources: the first 160 participants of the ongoing ImmuneRACE study, and over 950 subjects contributed by 6 global collaborators. The prospective study material was composed of cDNA or gDNA derived from T cells, B-cell-depleted T cells, or PBMCs.

TCRbeta CDR3 regions were amplified from genomic DNA using the immunoSEQ Assay, a bias-controlled multiplex PCR. As for the authors' bioinformatics: The number of nucleated cells in each sample was estimated by amplification of reference gene primers within the assay. To quantify the absolute abundance of each unique TCRbeta CDR3 rearrangement, sequence reads were collapsed and filtered. For each sample, productive Simpson clonality was calculated as the square root of Simpson's diversity index over productive rearrangements. This immuneACCESS table, as held by TCRdb, lists in-frame sequences with V and J called but not all clones. Of the missing ones, under half trace to an unresolved V gene in checked studies; the others have no known cause. D and trimming come from the DNA, and the V and J calls and clone size come from that table. In this sample the table shows 170,000 or so clones, 83% of which occur a single time. The top ten clonotypes cover 1.5% of the sample.

General conclusions and limits of the study: How much clinical and demographic metadata was included differed by source and by participant, and the metadata was provided uncurated.

The collaborating institutions used their own protocols to collect whole blood in K2EDTA tubes. For TCRbeta analysis, collaborators shipped samples in one of three forms: frozen whole blood, isolated PBMCs, or DNA extracted from either of those sample types. The sample taken for sequencing was peripheral blood. This clonotype was obtained from a human donor in a cohort sampled during active COVID-19.

The sequence in DNA is TGTGCCAGCAGCTTAGGTGAGGCCTACGAGCAGTACTTC. Translated, this is CASSLGEAYEQYF. The sequence links TRBV11-2 to TRBJ2-7; the D gene cannot be resolved reliably. From the cysteine up to the phenylalanine, the CDR3 has a length of 13 residues. Only the CDR3 region is kept as DNA, spanning 39 bases read in frame from base 1. Trimming takes 1 base from V and 2 bases from J, and the germline ends sit 6 bases apart. The germline V gene gives CDR1 as SGHAT and CDR2 as FQNNGV.